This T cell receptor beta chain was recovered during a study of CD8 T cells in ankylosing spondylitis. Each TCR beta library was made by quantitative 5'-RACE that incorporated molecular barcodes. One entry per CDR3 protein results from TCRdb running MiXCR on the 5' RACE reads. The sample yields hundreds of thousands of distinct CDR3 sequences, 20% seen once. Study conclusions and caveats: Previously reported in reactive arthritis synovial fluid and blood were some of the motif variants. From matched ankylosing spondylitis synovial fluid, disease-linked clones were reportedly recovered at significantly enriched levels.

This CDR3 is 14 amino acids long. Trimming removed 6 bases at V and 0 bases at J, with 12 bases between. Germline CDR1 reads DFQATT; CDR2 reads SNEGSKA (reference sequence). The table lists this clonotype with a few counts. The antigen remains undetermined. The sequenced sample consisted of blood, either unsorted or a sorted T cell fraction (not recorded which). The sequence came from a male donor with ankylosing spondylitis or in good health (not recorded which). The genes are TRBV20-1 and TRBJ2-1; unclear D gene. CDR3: CSARTVTSYNEQFF. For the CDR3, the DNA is TGCAGTGCGCGGACCGTGACCTCCTACAATGAGCAGTTCTTC.